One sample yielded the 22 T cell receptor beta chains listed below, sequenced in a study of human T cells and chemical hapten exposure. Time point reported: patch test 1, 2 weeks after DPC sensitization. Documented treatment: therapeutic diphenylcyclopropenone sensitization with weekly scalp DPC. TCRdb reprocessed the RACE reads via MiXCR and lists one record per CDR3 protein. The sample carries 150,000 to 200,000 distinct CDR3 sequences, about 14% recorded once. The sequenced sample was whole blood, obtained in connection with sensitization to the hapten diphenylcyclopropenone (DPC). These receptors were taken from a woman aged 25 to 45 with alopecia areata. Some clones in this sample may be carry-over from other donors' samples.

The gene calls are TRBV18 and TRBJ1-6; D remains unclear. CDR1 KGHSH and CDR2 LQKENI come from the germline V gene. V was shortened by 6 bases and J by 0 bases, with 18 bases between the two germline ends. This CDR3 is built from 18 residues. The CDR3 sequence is CASSLKQSSSSYNSPLHF. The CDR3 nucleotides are TGTGCCAGCTCCTTAAAACAGTCCTCCAGCTCCTATAATTCACCCCTCCACTTT.

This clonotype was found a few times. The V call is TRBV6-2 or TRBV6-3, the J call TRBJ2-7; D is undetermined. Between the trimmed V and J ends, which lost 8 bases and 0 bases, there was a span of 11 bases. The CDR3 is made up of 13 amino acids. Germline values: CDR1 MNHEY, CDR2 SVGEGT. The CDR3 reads CASWAVSSYEQYF. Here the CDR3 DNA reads TGTGCCAGCTGGGCGGTATCCTCCTACGAGCAGTACTTC.

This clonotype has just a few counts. CDR3 residues: CASSMDRVWYEQYF. CDR3 in DNA: TGTGCCAGCTCCATGGACAGGGTTTGGTACGAGCAGTACTTC. The chain links TRBV18 to TRBJ2-7, with 8 bases that match TRBD1. There are 14 residues in the CDR3. J was trimmed by 4 bases and V by 6 bases; bases with no gene match: 8. CDR1 and CDR2 from the germline V gene are KGHSH and LQKENI.

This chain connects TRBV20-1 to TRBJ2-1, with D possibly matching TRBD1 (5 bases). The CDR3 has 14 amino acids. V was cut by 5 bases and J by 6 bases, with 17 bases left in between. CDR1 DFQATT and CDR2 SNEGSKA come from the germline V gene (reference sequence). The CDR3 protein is CSAAKGALGNEQFF. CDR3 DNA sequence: TGCAGTGCTGCCAAAGGGGCTTTGGGCAATGAGCAGTTCTTC.

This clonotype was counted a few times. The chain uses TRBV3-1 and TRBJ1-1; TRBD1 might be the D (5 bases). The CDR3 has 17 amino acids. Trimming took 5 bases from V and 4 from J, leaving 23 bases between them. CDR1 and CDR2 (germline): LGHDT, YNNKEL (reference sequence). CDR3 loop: CASSKGLAVVASTEAFF. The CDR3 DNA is TGTGCCAGCAGCAAGGGACTTGCAGTTGTGGCGAGCACTGAAGCTTTCTTT.

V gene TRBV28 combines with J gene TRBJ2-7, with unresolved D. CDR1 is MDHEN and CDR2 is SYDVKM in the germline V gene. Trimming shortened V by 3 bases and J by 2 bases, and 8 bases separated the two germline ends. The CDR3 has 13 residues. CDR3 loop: CASSLDTTYEQYF. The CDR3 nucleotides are TGTGCCAGCAGTTTGGATACCACCTACGAGCAGTACTTC.

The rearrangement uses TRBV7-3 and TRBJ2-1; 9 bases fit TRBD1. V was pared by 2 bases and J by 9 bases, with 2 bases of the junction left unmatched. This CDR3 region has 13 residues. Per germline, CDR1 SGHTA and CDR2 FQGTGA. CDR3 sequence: CASSLGQGTEQFF. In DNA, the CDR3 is TGTGCCAGCAGCTTAGGACAGGGGACTGAGCAGTTCTTC.

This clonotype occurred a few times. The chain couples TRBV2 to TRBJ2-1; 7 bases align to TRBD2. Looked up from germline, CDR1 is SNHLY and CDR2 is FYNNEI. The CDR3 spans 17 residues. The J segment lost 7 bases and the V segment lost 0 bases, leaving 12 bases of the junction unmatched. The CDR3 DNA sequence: TGTGCCAGCAGTGAAGCACCTCCTAGCGCGCGGGGGAATGAGCAGTTCTTC. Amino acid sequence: CASSEAPPSARGNEQFF. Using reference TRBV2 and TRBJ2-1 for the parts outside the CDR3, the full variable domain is EPEVTQTPSHQVTQMGQEVILRCVPISNHLYFYWYRQILGQKVEFLVSFYNNEISEKSEIFDDQFSVERPDGSNFTLKIRSTKLEDSAMYFCASSEAPPSARGNEQFFGPGTRLTVL.

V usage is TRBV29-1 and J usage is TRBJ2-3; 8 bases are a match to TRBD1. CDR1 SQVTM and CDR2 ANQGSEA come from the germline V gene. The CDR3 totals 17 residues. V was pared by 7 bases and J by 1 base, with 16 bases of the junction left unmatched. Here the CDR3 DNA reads TGCAGCGCCGGCCCCGGACAGGGTTCCTGGGGCACAGATACGCAGTATTTT. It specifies CSAGPGQGSWGTDTQYF.

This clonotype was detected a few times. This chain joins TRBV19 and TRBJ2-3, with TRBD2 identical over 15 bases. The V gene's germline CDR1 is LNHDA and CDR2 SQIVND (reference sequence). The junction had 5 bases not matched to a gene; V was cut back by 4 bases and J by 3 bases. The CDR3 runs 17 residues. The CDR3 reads CASSTLGLAGGTDTQYF. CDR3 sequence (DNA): TGTGCCAGTAGTACCCTGGGACTAGCGGGGGGAACAGATACGCAGTATTTT.

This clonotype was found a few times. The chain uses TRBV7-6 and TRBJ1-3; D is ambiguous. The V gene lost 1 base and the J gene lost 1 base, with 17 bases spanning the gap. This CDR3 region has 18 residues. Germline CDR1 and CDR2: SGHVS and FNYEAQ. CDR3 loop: CASSLGRTLNTSGNTIYF. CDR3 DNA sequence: TGTGCCAGCAGCTTAGGCAGGACTCTAAACACTTCTGGAAACACCATATATTTT.

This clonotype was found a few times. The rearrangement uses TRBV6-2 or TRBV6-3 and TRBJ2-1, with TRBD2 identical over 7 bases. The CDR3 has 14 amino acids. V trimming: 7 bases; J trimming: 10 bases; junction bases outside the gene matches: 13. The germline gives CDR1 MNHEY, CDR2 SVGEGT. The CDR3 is CASTPLGGLHEQFF. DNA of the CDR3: TGTGCCAGCACCCCCCTGGGGGGGTTGCACGAGCAGTTCTTC.

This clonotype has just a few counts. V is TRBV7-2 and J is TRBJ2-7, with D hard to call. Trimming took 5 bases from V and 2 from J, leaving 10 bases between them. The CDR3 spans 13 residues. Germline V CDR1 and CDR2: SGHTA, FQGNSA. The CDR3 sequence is CASSPATAYEQYF. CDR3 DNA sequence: TGTGCCAGCAGCCCAGCGACCGCCTACGAGCAGTACTTC.

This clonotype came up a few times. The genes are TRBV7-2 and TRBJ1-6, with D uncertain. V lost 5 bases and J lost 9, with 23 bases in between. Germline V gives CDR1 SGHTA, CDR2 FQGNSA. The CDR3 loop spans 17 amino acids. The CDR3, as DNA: TGTGCCAGCAGCAAACAACCTATGTGGACGTCGGGTTCACCCCTCCACTTT. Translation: CASSKQPMWTSGSPLHF.

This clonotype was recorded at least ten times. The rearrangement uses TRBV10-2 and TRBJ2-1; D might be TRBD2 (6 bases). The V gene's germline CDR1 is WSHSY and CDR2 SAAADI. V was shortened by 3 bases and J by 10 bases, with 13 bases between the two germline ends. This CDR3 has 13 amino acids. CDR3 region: CASSDYREPEQFF. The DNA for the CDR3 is TGCGCCAGCAGTGATTATCGGGAGCCGGAGCAGTTCTTC.

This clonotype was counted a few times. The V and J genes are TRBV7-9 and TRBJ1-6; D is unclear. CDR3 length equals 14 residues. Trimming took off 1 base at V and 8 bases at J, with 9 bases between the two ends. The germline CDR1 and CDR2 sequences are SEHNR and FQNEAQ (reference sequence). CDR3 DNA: TGTGCCAGCAGCTTAGTGCCCCGTGATTCACCCCTCCACTTT. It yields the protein CASSLVPRDSPLHF.

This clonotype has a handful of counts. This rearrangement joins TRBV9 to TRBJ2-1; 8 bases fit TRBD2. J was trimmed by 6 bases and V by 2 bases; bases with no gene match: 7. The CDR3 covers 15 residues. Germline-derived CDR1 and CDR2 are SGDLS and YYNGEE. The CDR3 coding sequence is TGTGCCAGCAGCGTTAGGAGCGGGAGAGGCAATGAGCAGTTCTTC. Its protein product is CASSVRSGRGNEQFF.

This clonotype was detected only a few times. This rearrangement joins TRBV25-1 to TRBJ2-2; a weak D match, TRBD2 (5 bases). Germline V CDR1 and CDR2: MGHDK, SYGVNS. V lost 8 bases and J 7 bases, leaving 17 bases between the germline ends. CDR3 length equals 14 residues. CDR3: CASRAVGVDGELFF. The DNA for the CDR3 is TGTGCCAGCCGAGCTGTCGGGGTTGACGGGGAGCTGTTTTTT.

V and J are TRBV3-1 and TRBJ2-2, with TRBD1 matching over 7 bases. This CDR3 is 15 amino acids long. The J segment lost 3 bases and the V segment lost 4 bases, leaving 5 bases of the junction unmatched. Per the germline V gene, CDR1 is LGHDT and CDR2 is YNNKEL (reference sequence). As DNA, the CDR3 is TGTGCCAGCAGCCTAGGGGGCGCCGACACCGGGGAGCTGTTTTTT. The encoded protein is CASSLGGADTGELFF.

This chain's CDR3 is CASSLAQGGIYEQYF. The CDR3 DNA reads as TGTGCCAGCAGCTTAGCACAGGGGGGGATCTACGAGCAGTACTTC. V usage is TRBV7-2 and J usage is TRBJ2-7; D is perhaps TRBD1 (8 bases). Germline CDR1 reads SGHTA; CDR2 reads FQGNSA. The CDR3 extends over 15 amino acids. V was pared by 0 bases and J by 3 bases, with 12 bases between.

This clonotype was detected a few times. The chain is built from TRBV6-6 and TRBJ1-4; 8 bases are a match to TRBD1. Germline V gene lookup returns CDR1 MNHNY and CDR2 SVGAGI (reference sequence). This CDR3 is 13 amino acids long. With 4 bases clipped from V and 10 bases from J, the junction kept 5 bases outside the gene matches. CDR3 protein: CASSFQGAGKLFF. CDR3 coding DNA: TGTGCCAGCAGTTTCCAGGGGGCGGGAAAACTGTTTTTT.

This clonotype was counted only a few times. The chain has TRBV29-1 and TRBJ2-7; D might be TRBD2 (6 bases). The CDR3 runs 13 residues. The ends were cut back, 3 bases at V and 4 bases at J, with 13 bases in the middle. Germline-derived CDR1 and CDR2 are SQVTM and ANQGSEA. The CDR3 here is CSVDFGSQYEQYF. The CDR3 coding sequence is TGCAGCGTTGACTTCGGGAGTCAATACGAGCAGTACTTC.